These 15 T cell receptor beta chains were all obtained from the same sample, sequenced in a study of cytomegalovirus exposure and HLA in healthy donors. PCR used 60 Vbeta primers and 13 Jbeta primers. The assay was immunoSEQ multiplex PCR, and TCRdb's table has in-frame clones only and misses some. Of 130,000 or so clones listed, about 80% are singletons. The material sequenced was PBMCs. The receptors here all came from a man aged 30 to 45 in good health and CMV-seronegative.

The table lists this clone with a count of one. The chain uses TRBV7-2 and TRBJ2-7; D possibly corresponds to TRBD2 (5 bases). Trimming removed 3 bases from V and 3 bases from J, with 27 bases in between. The CDR3 is made up of 19 amino acids. Germline lookup yields CDR1 SGHTA and CDR2 FQGNSA. The CDR3 protein is CASSLASIEGRGINYEQYF. The CDR3, as DNA: TGTGCCAGCAGCTTGGCTTCAATTGAAGGCCGAGGGATAAACTACGAGCAGTACTTC.

This clone was recorded only once. This chain connects TRBV6-5 to TRBJ1-5; the D gene is possibly TRBD1 (6 bases). In germline, CDR1 is MNHEY, CDR2 SVGAGI. Trimming removed 5 bases at V and 5 bases at J, with 16 bases between. This CDR3 is built from 15 residues. The CDR3 sequence is CASSQTGMVDQPQHF. Written as DNA, the CDR3 is TGTGCCAGCAGTCAAACAGGGATGGTAGATCAGCCCCAGCATTTT.

This chain joins TRBV11-2 and TRBJ2-1; 13 nucleotides line up with TRBD2. CDR3 length: 17 residues. CDR1 is SGHAT, CDR2 FQNNGV, per germline. Unmatched junction bases numbered 11, after V lost 5 bases and J lost 7 bases. Written as DNA, the CDR3 is TGTGCCAGCAGCCGGCAGGATGGACTAGCGGGAGAGAATGAGCAGTTCTTC. Protein product: CASSRQDGLAGENEQFF.

The genes are TRBV15 and TRBJ2-5; perhaps TRBD1 as D (6 bases). The CDR3 consists of 13 residues. Germline-derived CDR1 and CDR2 are LNHNV and YYDKDF (reference sequence). Trimming stripped 5 bases from V and 3 bases from J, with 10 bases between. The CDR3 region has the DNA TGTGCCACCAGCGCCCGACAGGAAGAGACCCAGTACTTC. Translation: CATSARQEETQYF.

The rearrangement links TRBV19 to TRBJ2-2; 12 nucleotides agree with TRBD2. Losses at the gene ends were 4 bases for V and 5 bases for J; bases not matched to a gene: 8. CDR3 length: 17 amino acids. Germline-derived CDR1 and CDR2 are LNHDA and SQIVND (reference sequence). The CDR3 sequence: CASSTSGTSGPTGELFF. In nucleotides, the CDR3 is TGTGCCAGTAGTACATCCGGGACTAGCGGGCCAACCGGGGAGCTGTTTTTT.

V is TRBV29-1 and J is TRBJ1-2; no firm D call. Trimming shortened V by 5 bases and J by 8 bases, and 12 bases separated the two germline ends. The CDR3 runs 11 residues. Germline lookup yields CDR1 SQVTM and CDR2 ANQGSEA. Here the CDR3 reads CSVLGTGGYTF. CDR3 DNA: TGCAGCGTTCTCGGTACGGGAGGCTACACCTTC. The full variable domain, in which reference TRBV29-1 and TRBJ1-2 provide the parts outside the CDR3, is SAVISQKPSRDICQRGTSLTIQCQVDSQVTMMFWYRQQPGQSLTLIATANQGSEATYESGFVIDKFPISRPNLTFSTLTVSNMSPEDSSIYLCSVLGTGGYTFGSGTRLTVV.

This chain uses TRBV6-5 with TRBJ1-5; D not certain. CDR3 size: 13 residues. Trimming pared 5 bases from V and 5 bases from J, leaving 10 bases between. The germline CDR1 and CDR2 sequences are MNHEY and SVGAGI. The CDR3 sequence is CASSGGLDQPQHF. The CDR3, as DNA: TGTGCCAGCAGTGGAGGGTTGGATCAGCCCCAGCATTTT.

This sequence joins TRBV27 and TRBJ2-7, with D maybe TRBD1 (5 bases). The CDR3 loop spans 13 amino acids. Trimming removed 7 bases at V and 2 bases at J, with 12 bases between. Per germline, CDR1 MNHEY and CDR2 SMNVEV (reference sequence). In DNA form, the CDR3 reads TGTGCCAGCACCTCGGCAGGGACCTACGAGCAGTACTTC. It translates to CASTSAGTYEQYF.

The rearrangement links TRBV2 to TRBJ2-1, with 8 bases identical to TRBD2. Per the germline V gene, CDR1 is SNHLY and CDR2 is FYNNEI. This CDR3 contains 14 residues. After removal of 5 bases from V and 12 bases from J, the junction contained 12 bases not matched to a gene. CDR3 DNA sequence: TGTGCCAGCAGTATAGGAGCGGGGGTTGGAGGGCAGTTCTTC. It translates to CASSIGAGVGGQFF.

The chain combines TRBV5-1 with TRBJ2-1, with 7 bases lining up with TRBD2. The CDR3 totals 15 residues. V lost 2 bases, J lost 8 bases, and 10 bases stayed unmatched. The germline V gene has CDR1 SGHRS and CDR2 YFSETQ. CDR3 sequence reads: CASSLWREFPDEQFF. Here the CDR3 DNA reads TGCGCCAGCAGCTTATGGCGGGAGTTTCCGGATGAGCAGTTCTTC. The full variable domain, in which reference TRBV5-1 and TRBJ2-1 provide the parts outside the CDR3, is KAGVTQTPRYLIKTRGQQVTLSCSPISGHRSVSWYQQTPGQGLQFLFEYFSETQRNKGNFPGRFSGRQFSNSRSEMNVSTLELGDSALYLCASSLWREFPDEQFFGPGTRLTVL.

This clone is a singleton in its sample. The chain couples TRBV5-1 to TRBJ1-1; D is unresolved. V lost 0 bases and J lost 1, with 10 bases in between. CDR1 and CDR2 from the germline V gene are SGHRS and YFSETQ. The CDR3 runs to 15 residues. CDR3 region: CASSLVVVSNTEAFF. CDR3 nucleotides: TGCGCCAGCAGCTTGGTAGTCGTCTCGAACACTGAAGCTTTCTTT.

The rearrangement joins TRBV9 to TRBJ2-1, with D unresolved. This CDR3 is 15 amino acids long. Trimming cost V 0 bases and J 4 bases, with 11 bases left between them. The germline gives CDR1 SGDLS, CDR2 YYNGEE. The CDR3 loop reads CASSVEASSYNEQFF. The CDR3 region has the DNA TGTGCCAGCAGCGTAGAGGCTAGTTCTTACAATGAGCAGTTCTTC.

This clone was seen once. The chain employs TRBV9 and TRBJ2-1; TRBD1 matches 10 bases. This CDR3 spans 16 amino acids. Germline V lookup: CDR1 SGDLS, CDR2 YYNGEE. J was trimmed by 5 bases and V by 0 bases; bases with no gene match: 5. The CDR3 DNA sequence: TGTGCCAGCAGCGTAGCAAGGACAGGGGGACACAATGAGCAGTTCTTC. It specifies CASSVARTGGHNEQFF.

V usage is TRBV2 and J usage is TRBJ2-7; D may be TRBD1 (5 bases). The germline V and J ends were trimmed by 8 bases and 4 bases, with 6 bases remaining between them. CDR1 is SNHLY, CDR2 FYNNEI, per germline. The CDR3 contains 10 residues. CDR3: CASGAYEQYF. CDR3 sequence (DNA): TGTGCCAGCGGGGCATACGAGCAGTACTTC.

The chain has TRBV6-5 and TRBJ1-1; tentatively, D is TRBD1 (6 bases). The CDR3 totals 15 residues. The V end was cut by 2 bases, the J end by 1 base, with 11 bases between. Germline assignment: CDR1 MNHEY and CDR2 SVGAGI. CDR3 amino acids: CASSYLQGQNTEAFF. The CDR3 DNA reads as TGTGCCAGCAGTTACCTCCAGGGACAGAACACTGAAGCTTTCTTT.